This section outlines one T cell receptor (beta chain) sequence together with its context. Its antigen remains unidentified. Germline lookup yields CDR1 LNHDA and CDR2 SQIVND (reference sequence). Trimming took 2 bases from V and 5 from J; bases not matched to a gene: 9. The CDR3 consists of 16 residues. This entry is derived from a study of cytomegalovirus exposure and HLA in healthy donors. Study results and limitations: There was a cluster of highly shared sequence variants that was likely a sequencing artifact. The records held CMV serostatus as the only immune exposure information.

13 Jbeta primers and 60 Vbeta primers were used for the PCR. Sequenced by immunoSEQ multiplex PCR; TCRdb stores in-frame clones only, minus some. Among more than 90,000 clones listed, around 80% were seen once. The sequenced material came from PBMCs. The V call is TRBV19, the J call TRBJ2-3, with TRBD1 matching over 8 bases. The receptor's source is a woman aged 60 to 75 in good health and CMV-seronegative. In nucleotides, the CDR3 is TGTGCCAGTAGTATACAAGGACAGGGAGAGGGAGATACGCAGTATTTT. Its protein product is CASSIQGQGEGDTQYF.